The 29 T cell receptor beta chains in this list originate from one sample, sequenced in a study of blood T cell repertoires in COVID-19 (TCRdb year 2020). The library was produced with the immunoSEQ multiplex PCR assay. TCRdb re-hosts the immuneACCESS table, in-frame sequences only. Its copies lack some clones; in the studies checked, an unresolved V gene accounts for under half of them, and the cause for the rest is not known. The table for this sample lists about 280,000 clones; roughly 86% of them were counted only once. The ten largest clones add up to approximately 9.7% of the sample. The sequencing input was peripheral blood. These receptors all stem from a man aged 35 to 55 with active or convalescent COVID-19.

The genes are TRBV18 and TRBJ1-6, with a tentative D call TRBD1 (6 bases). This CDR3 contains 14 residues. Trimming left V 3 bases short and J 8 bases short, with 11 bases between. CDR1 and CDR2 (germline): KGHSH, LQKENI. CDR3 amino acids: CASSPWGPDSPLHF. The CDR3 DNA is TGTGCCAGCTCACCTTGGGGGCCGGATTCACCCCTCCACTTT.

The V gene is TRBV12-3 or TRBV12-4, the J gene TRBJ1-2; TRBD1 agrees at 9 bases. The CDR3 is made up of 13 amino acids. The trim removed 8 bases at V and 7 bases at J, leaving 8 bases unmatched. The CDR3: CASEPGTGTGYTF. The CDR3, as DNA: TGTGCCAGCGAGCCCGGGACAGGGACTGGCTACACCTTC.

This chain joins TRBV3-1 (or the pseudogene TRBV3-2) and TRBJ2-2, with a tentative D call TRBD2 (5 bases). Deletions cut 4 bases from V and 1 base from J, with 16 bases between. Germline V lookup: CDR1 LGHDT, CDR2 YNNKEL (reference sequence). The CDR3 has 17 residues. The CDR3 coding sequence is TGTGCCAGCAGCCCGTTTAGGAGACTACAGAACACCGGGGAGCTGTTTTTT. It translates to CASSPFRRLQNTGELFF.

This clone has only one observation. The chain combines TRBV30 with TRBJ2-2; perhaps TRBD2 as D (6 bases). This CDR3 region has 13 residues. Deletions cut 3 bases from V and 5 bases from J, with 10 bases between. Looked up from germline, CDR1 is GTSNPN and CDR2 is SVGIG (reference sequence). Written as DNA, the CDR3 is TGTGCCTGGAGAGTAGGAGGGACCGGGGAGCTGTTTTTT. Translation: CAWRVGGTGELFF. Filled out from reference TRBV30 and TRBJ2-2, the complete variable domain reads SQTIHQWPATLVQPVGSPLSLECTVEGTSNPNLYWYRQAAGRGLQLLFYSVGIGQISSEVPQNLSASRPQDRQFILSSKKLLLSDSGFYLCAWRVGGTGELFFGEGSRLTVL.

The chain employs TRBV14 and TRBJ2-1, with a possible D match to TRBD2 (7 bases). Looked up from germline, CDR1 is SGHDN and CDR2 is FVKESK. This CDR3 region has 16 residues. V lost 3 bases, J lost 7 bases, and 19 bases lay in between. The CDR3 DNA is TGTGCCAGCAGCCAGGGGTCGGGGGGCGCTGGGAATGAGCAGTTCTTC. Its protein is CASSQGSGGAGNEQFF.

This rearrangement joins TRBV30 to TRBJ2-4, with unresolved D. CDR1 and CDR2 from the germline V gene are GTSNPN and SVGIG (reference sequence). The V end was cut by 0 bases, the J end by 9 bases, with 18 bases between. The CDR3 consists of 15 residues. The CDR3 here is CAWSVFQPFRSIQYF. The CDR3 DNA is TGTGCCTGGAGTGTCTTCCAGCCCTTTCGGAGCATTCAGTACTTC.

The chain carries TRBV28 and TRBJ2-3; possibly TRBD2 for D (7 bases). Germline loops: CDR1 MDHEN, CDR2 SYDVKM. The V end lost 6 bases, the J end lost 6 bases, and 19 bases lay between the germline ends. This CDR3 comprises 15 residues. As DNA, the CDR3 is TGTGCCAGCAGAAAGGGGGGGATTCAATCGGATACGCAGTATTTT. Translating it yields CASRKGGIQSDTQYF.

This sequence joins TRBV25-1 and TRBJ2-5; the match to TRBD2 covers 10 bases. The CDR3 runs 14 residues. V was pared by 6 bases and J by 4 bases, with 5 bases of the junction left unmatched. The germline CDR1 and CDR2 sequences are MGHDK and SYGVNS. The CDR3 reads CASREREGRETQYF. Written as DNA, the CDR3 is TGTGCCAGCAGGGAGCGGGAGGGCCGAGAGACCCAGTACTTC. Together with reference TRBV25-1 and TRBJ2-5, the CDR3 gives the full variable domain: EADIYQTPRYLVIGTGKKITLECSQTMGHDKMYWYQQDPGMELHLIHYSYGVNSTEKGDLSSESTVSRIRTEHFPLTLESARPSHTSQYLCASREREGRETQYFGPGTRLLVL.

V is TRBV12-5 and J is TRBJ1-2; D may be TRBD1 (6 bases). This CDR3 is built from 15 residues. V lost 5 bases and J 4 bases, leaving 17 bases between the germline ends. The germline V gene encodes CDR1 LGHNT and CDR2 FRNRAP. The CDR3 spells CASGLATGSGYGYTF. The CDR3 DNA reads as TGTGCTAGTGGTCTGGCCACAGGGTCCGGCTATGGCTACACCTTC.

J is TRBJ2-5 and V is TRBV5-5; 8 bases map to TRBD1. V shed 2 bases and J 5 bases; nucleotides not matched to a gene: 2. This CDR3 region has 13 residues. CDR1 and CDR2 from the germline V gene are SGHKS and YYEKEE (reference sequence). CDR3 nucleotides: TGTGCCAGCAGCTTAACAGGGGGGGAGACCCAGTACTTC. Its translation is CASSLTGGETQYF.

This chain uses TRBV9 with TRBJ2-7, with 8 bases fitting TRBD1. The CDR3 contains 15 residues. Germline trimming cut 3 bases from V and 4 bases from J; bases unmatched to any gene: 9. Germline loops: CDR1 SGDLS, CDR2 YYNGEE. This chain's CDR3 is CASSAGQGITYEQYF. CDR3 nucleotide sequence: TGTGCCAGCAGCGCAGGACAGGGAATCACGTACGAGCAGTACTTC.

This clone was found once. V usage is TRBV3-1 (or the pseudogene TRBV3-2) and J usage is TRBJ2-5; no firm D call. The CDR3 sequence is 14 residues long. V was trimmed by 1 base and J by 6 bases, leaving 12 bases between them. Germline V lookup: CDR1 LGHDT, CDR2 YNNKEL (reference sequence). The CDR3 protein is CASSQGKNYKTQYF. CDR3 in DNA: TGTGCCAGCAGCCAAGGAAAAAACTATAAGACCCAGTACTTC.

In DNA, the CDR3 is TGTGCCATCACCAAGGACAGGGCAGATGGCTACACCTTC. Its translation: CAITKDRADGYTF. The chain couples TRBV10-3 to TRBJ1-2; 8 nucleotides agree with TRBD1. The germline V gene has CDR1 ENHRY and CDR2 SYGVKD. With V trimmed by 7 bases and J by 6 bases, 7 bases remained unmatched. The CDR3 runs 13 residues.

The CDR3: CASSYRTEAYNSPLHF. The CDR3 nucleotides read TGCGCCAGCAGCTACCGGACAGAGGCCTATAATTCACCCCTCCACTTT. The chain is built from TRBV4-1 and TRBJ1-6; possibly TRBD1 for D (6 bases). The V and J ends lost 5 bases and 2 bases respectively, with 13 bases between them. Germline lookup yields CDR1 MGHRA and CDR2 YSYEKL. The CDR3 totals 16 residues.

This clone was counted only a few times. This rearrangement joins TRBV5-1 to TRBJ1-1; TRBD1 matches at 8 bases. The CDR3 is made up of 15 amino acids. J lost 2 bases, V lost 2 bases, and 5 bases had no gene match. Germline V gene lookup returns CDR1 SGHRS and CDR2 YFSETQ. CDR3 loop: CASSFTQGGNTEAFF. For the CDR3, the DNA is TGCGCCAGCAGCTTTACACAGGGGGGAAACACTGAAGCTTTCTTT.

The V and J genes are TRBV4-2 and TRBJ2-1; 9 nucleotides agree with TRBD2. Per germline, CDR1 LGHNA and CDR2 YNFKEQ. J gave up 2 bases and V 3 bases, and 5 bases lay outside the gene matches. The CDR3 totals 16 residues. The CDR3 DNA is TGTGCCAGCAGCCATTCATTAGCGGGAGCCTACAATGAGCAGTTCTTC. Translating gives CASSHSLAGAYNEQFF.

The J gene is TRBJ2-5, the V gene TRBV5-1; 8 bases match TRBD1. With 0 bases clipped from V and 7 bases from J, the junction kept 8 bases outside the gene matches. Germline CDR1 SGHRS, CDR2 YFSETQ. The CDR3 length is 15 residues. CDR3 in amino acids: CASSLAGQGQGTQYF. The CDR3 bases are TGCGCCAGCAGCTTGGCCGGACAGGGCCAGGGGACCCAGTACTTC. Full variable domain (missing parts from reference TRBV5-1 and TRBJ2-5): KAGVTQTPRYLIKTRGQQVTLSCSPISGHRSVSWYQQTPGQGLQFLFEYFSETQRNKGNFPGRFSGRQFSNSRSEMNVSTLELGDSALYLCASSLAGQGQGTQYFGPGTRLLVL.

The chain uses TRBV11-3 and TRBJ1-4; D not certain. This CDR3 has 15 residues. V was trimmed by 8 bases and J by 6 bases, leaving 19 bases between them. Germline loops: CDR1 SGHNT, CDR2 YENEEA. The CDR3 nucleotides are TGTGCCAGCCAAAGAGCCGGGGATGGGGATGAAAAACTGTTTTTT. This codes for CASQRAGDGDEKLFF. The complete variable domain, with remaining parts taken from reference TRBV11-3 and TRBJ1-4, reads EAGVVQSPRYKIIEKKQPVAFWCNPISGHNTLYWYLQNLGQGPELLIRYENEEAVDDSQLPKDRFSAERLKGVDSTLKIQPAELGDSAVYLCASQRAGDGDEKLFFGSGTQLSVL.

This clone was seen only once. CDR3 sequence: CASSQGGIFYEQYF. CDR3 coding DNA: TGTGCCAGCAGTCAGGGGGGCATTTTCTACGAGCAGTACTTC. This sequence joins TRBV11-2 and TRBJ2-7; the D gene is possibly TRBD1 (7 bases). Germline assignment: CDR1 SGHAT and CDR2 FQNNGV. Trimming removed 6 bases at V and 3 bases at J, with 15 bases between. This CDR3 is 14 amino acids long.

The CDR3 reads CASSISRRGSGELFF. The CDR3 region has the DNA TGTGCCAGTAGTATCTCGCGGAGGGGCTCCGGGGAGCTGTTTTTT. The chain carries TRBV19 and TRBJ2-2, with D possibly being TRBD2 (6 bases). Germline V lookup: CDR1 LNHDA, CDR2 SQIVND (reference sequence). Trimming removed 3 bases from V and 6 bases from J, with 14 bases in between. The CDR3 is 15 residues long.

This chain uses TRBV5-1 with TRBJ1-1, with D possibly being TRBD1 (5 bases). Germline CDR1 and CDR2: SGHRS and YFSETQ. This CDR3 has 16 residues. Trimming left V 4 bases short and J 0 bases short, with 16 bases between. The CDR3 spells CASSPEIDSMNTEAFF. CDR3 bases: TGCGCCAGCAGCCCCGAAATCGACAGTATGAACACTGAAGCTTTCTTT. Full variable domain (remainder filled in from reference TRBV5-1 and TRBJ1-1): KAGVTQTPRYLIKTRGQQVTLSCSPISGHRSVSWYQQTPGQGLQFLFEYFSETQRNKGNFPGRFSGRQFSNSRSEMNVSTLELGDSALYLCASSPEIDSMNTEAFFGQGTRLTVV.

The rearrangement links TRBV7-9 to TRBJ2-4, with 9 nucleotides matching TRBD2. This CDR3 is built from 14 residues. CDR1 is SEHNR, CDR2 FQNEAQ, per germline (reference sequence). The ends lost 5 bases at V and 4 bases at J; junction bases unmatched: 3. The CDR3 loop reads CASSALAGKNIQYF. The CDR3 nucleotides are TGTGCCAGCAGCGCTCTAGCGGGGAAAAACATTCAGTACTTC.

This chain joins TRBV5-1 and TRBJ2-7; 12 bases align to TRBD1. From germline, CDR1 is SGHRS and CDR2 YFSETQ. CDR3 length equals 14 residues. Losses at the gene ends were 4 bases for V and 5 bases for J; bases not matched to a gene: 4. Written as DNA, the CDR3 is TGCGCCAGCAGCCGGGACAGGGGGCAAAACGAGCAGTACTTC. This codes for CASSRDRGQNEQYF.

This clone appeared a few times. The chain recombines TRBV20-1 with TRBJ1-5; D may be TRBD1 (5 bases). In germline, CDR1 is DFQATT, CDR2 SNEGSKA (reference sequence). CDR3 length equals 11 residues. CDR3: CSVGGGQPQHF. CDR3 DNA sequence: TGCAGCGTCGGGGGAGGTCAGCCCCAGCATTTT.

The chain uses TRBV30 and TRBJ2-2; 7 nucleotides match TRBD2. The ends lost 4 bases at V and 1 base at J; junction bases unmatched: 6. The germline V gene encodes CDR1 GTSNPN and CDR2 SVGIG (reference sequence). The CDR3 is made up of 15 amino acids. The CDR3 protein is CAWTSWGGNTGELFF. Written as DNA, the CDR3 is TGTGCCTGGACCTCTTGGGGGGGGAACACCGGGGAGCTGTTTTTT.

This rearrangement joins TRBV5-1 to TRBJ1-6, with TRBD1 identical over 9 bases. This CDR3 has 14 residues. Germline V lookup: CDR1 SGHRS, CDR2 YFSETQ. V gave up 5 bases and J gave up 8 bases; unmatched junction bases: 5. The CDR3 spells CASSRDREDSPLHF. CDR3 bases: TGCGCCAGCAGTAGGGACAGGGAAGATTCACCCCTCCACTTT.

This chain joins TRBV5-6 and TRBJ2-1; D call uncertain. V lost 0 bases, J lost 5 bases, and 9 bases lay in between. Germline-derived CDR1 and CDR2 are SGHDT and YYEEEE. There are 14 residues in the CDR3. The CDR3 sequence is CASSLGQANNEQFF. The CDR3 coding sequence is TGTGCCAGCAGCTTGGGCCAGGCGAACAATGAGCAGTTCTTC.

V gene TRBV13 combines with J gene TRBJ1-4, with D possibly being TRBD1 (5 bases). Trimming took 3 bases from V and 5 from J, leaving 10 bases between them. The CDR3 sequence is 14 residues long. Germline values: CDR1 PRHDT, CDR2 FYEKMQ (reference sequence). The CDR3 reads CASSFRTLNEKLFF. Here the CDR3 DNA reads TGTGCCAGCAGCTTTCGGACACTCAATGAAAAACTGTTTTTT.

The chain employs TRBV5-1 and TRBJ2-1; D is unresolved. Trimming took off 1 base at V and 8 bases at J, with 16 bases between the two ends. CDR3 length: 15 residues. CDR1 and CDR2 (germline): SGHRS, YFSETQ. The CDR3 sequence is CASSLNPSRVDEQFF. The CDR3 coding sequence is TGCGCCAGCAGCTTGAATCCCAGCCGGGTAGATGAGCAGTTCTTC. Full variable domain (outside the CDR3, taken from reference TRBV5-1 and TRBJ2-1): KAGVTQTPRYLIKTRGQQVTLSCSPISGHRSVSWYQQTPGQGLQFLFEYFSETQRNKGNFPGRFSGRQFSNSRSEMNVSTLELGDSALYLCASSLNPSRVDEQFFGPGTRLTVL.